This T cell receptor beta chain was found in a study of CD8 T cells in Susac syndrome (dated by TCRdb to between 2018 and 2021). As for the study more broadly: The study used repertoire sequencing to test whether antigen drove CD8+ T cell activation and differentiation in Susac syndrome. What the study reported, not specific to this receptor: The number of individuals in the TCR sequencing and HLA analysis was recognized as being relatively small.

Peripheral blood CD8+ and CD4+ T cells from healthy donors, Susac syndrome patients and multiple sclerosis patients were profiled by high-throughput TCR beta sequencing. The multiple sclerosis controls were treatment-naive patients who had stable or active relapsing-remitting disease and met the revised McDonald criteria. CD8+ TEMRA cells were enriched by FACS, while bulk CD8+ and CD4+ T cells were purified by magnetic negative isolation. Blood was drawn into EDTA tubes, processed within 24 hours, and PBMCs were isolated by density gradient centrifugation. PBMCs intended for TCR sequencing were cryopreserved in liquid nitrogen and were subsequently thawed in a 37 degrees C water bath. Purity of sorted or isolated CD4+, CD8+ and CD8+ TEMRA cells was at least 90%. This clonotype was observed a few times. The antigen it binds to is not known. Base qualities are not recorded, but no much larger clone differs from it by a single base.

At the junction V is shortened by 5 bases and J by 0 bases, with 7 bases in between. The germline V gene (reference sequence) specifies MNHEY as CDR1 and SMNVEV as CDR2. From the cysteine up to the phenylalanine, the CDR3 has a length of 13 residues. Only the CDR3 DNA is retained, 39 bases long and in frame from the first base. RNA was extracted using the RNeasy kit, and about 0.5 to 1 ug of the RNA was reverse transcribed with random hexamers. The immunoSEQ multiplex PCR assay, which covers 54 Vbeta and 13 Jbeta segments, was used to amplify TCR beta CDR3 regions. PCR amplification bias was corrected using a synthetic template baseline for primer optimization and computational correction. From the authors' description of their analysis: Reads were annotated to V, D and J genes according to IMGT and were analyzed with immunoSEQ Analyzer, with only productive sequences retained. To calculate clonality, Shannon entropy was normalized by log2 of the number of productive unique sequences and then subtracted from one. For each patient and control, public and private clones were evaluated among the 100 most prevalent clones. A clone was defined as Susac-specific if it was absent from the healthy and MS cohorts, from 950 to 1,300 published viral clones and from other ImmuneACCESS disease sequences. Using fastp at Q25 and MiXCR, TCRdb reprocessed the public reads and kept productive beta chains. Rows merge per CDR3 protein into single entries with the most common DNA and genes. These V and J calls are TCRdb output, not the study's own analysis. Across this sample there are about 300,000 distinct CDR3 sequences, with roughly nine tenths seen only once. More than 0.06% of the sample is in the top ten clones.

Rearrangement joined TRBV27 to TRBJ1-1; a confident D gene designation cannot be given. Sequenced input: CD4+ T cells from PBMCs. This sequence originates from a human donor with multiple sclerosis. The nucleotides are TGTGCCAGCAGTGAGAGGATGAACACTGAAGCTTTCTTT. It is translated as CASSERMNTEAFF.